This TCR beta chain was sequenced for a study of T cell repertoires in cytomegalovirus infection (dated by TCRdb to between 2018 and 2021). A note on the overall study: Alongside well-studied HLA-B-restricted epitopes, the peptide stimulations were aimed at recently identified HLA-C-restricted CMV epitopes, whose presentation resists viral immunomodulation. Donor HLA type was relevant to the analysis, as public TCR beta signatures indicated carriage of CMV infection together with the matching HLA type.

The sample's treatment or condition label, decoded: in vitro stimulation with specific CMV peptide epitopes to enrich CMV-specific T cells. This clonotype turned up a few times. Its antigen specificity is not known. No base quality values were provided; no much bigger clone lies one nucleotide off. The sample was run on an Illumina HiSeq 1500. Using fastp at Q25 and MiXCR, TCRdb reprocessed the public reads and kept productive beta chains. Records with the same CDR3 protein are collapsed into one entry carrying the most frequent genes and DNA. For this sample the table gives about 900,000 distinct CDR3 sequences, of which approximately 33% were detected only once. The top ten clonotypes cover roughly 13% of the sample. A distance of 10 bases separates the germline ends of V and J, which lose 5 bases and 6 bases respectively. Counted from cysteine to phenylalanine, this CDR3 has 12 amino acids. Just the 36-base CDR3 DNA is kept, in frame starting at base 1. Reading the germline V gene gives CDR1 MNHNS and CDR2 SASEGT.

What the authors observed across the whole study: The ex vivo response was dominated by HLA-C-restricted CMV-specific TCR beta clonotypes, which also provided the single most frequent clonotype in two of eight donors. Carriers of CMV infection plus the relevant HLA type were discriminated by the cumulative frequency of public TCR beta family members in the study cohort and in an independent roughly 380-donor cohort.

The sequence joins TRBV6-1 to TRBJ1-1, with no reliable assignment of the D segment. Sequencing used cultured CD8+ T cells from PBMCs, obtained from culture after CMV antigen stimulation. The TCR originated in a human donor in good health (CMV status not recorded). Some clones in this sample may be carry-over from other donors' samples. This receptor has the CDR3 CASSTDIPEAFF. The nucleotides read TGTGCCAGCAGTACAGATATTCCTGAAGCTTTCTTT.